The rows below give T cell receptor beta chains drawn from one sample of a study of blood T cell repertoires in COVID-19. Clones were sequenced by immunoSEQ multiplex PCR, and TCRdb holds only the in-frame ones, with some missing. The sample lists 170,000 or so clones, around 80% occurring once. Sequencing was carried out using PBMCs or T cells enriched from blood (not recorded which). The receptors stem from a woman between 45 and 65 years old who had recovered from COVID-19. Each CDR3 is given with its conserved first and last residue. Each record gives: J gene, clone size, D gene, V gene, CDR3 protein, CDR3 DNA. The D gene is left open where the match is weak. Clone sizes are given selectively: once, few, many, or a class where the clone is expanded.

J gene: TRBJ2-1
clone size: few
D gene: TRBD2
V gene: TRBV19
CDR3 protein: CASSIGTTQFF
CDR3 DNA: TGTGCCAGTAGTATCGGGACTACGCAGTTCTTC

J gene: TRBJ1-6
clone size: few
D gene: NA
V gene: TRBV28
CDR3 protein: CASSLTQYNSPLHF
CDR3 DNA: TGTGCCAGCAGTTTAACACAGTATAATTCACCCCTCCACTTT

J gene: TRBJ1-2
clone size: once
D gene: NA
V gene: TRBV12-3/TRBV12-4
CDR3 protein: CASISREVGGYTF
CDR3 DNA: TGTGCCAGCATAAGCAGGGAGGTGGGTGGCTACACCTTC

J gene: TRBJ1-6
clone size: once
D gene: NA
V gene: TRBV5-5
CDR3 protein: CASSLVPSSSYNSPLHF
CDR3 DNA: TGTGCCAGCAGCTTGGTACCTTCGAGCTCCTATAATTCACCCCTCCACTTT

J gene: TRBJ2-1
clone size: NA
D gene: NA
V gene: TRBV11-3
CDR3 protein: CASSPSSYNEQFF
CDR3 DNA: TGTGCCAGCAGCCCTTCCTCCTACAATGAGCAGTTCTTC

J gene: TRBJ2-5
clone size: NA
D gene: NA
V gene: TRBV5-8
CDR3 protein: CASARTVETQYF
CDR3 DNA: TGTGCCAGCGCCAGGACTGTAGAGACCCAGTACTTC

J gene: TRBJ1-3
clone size: NA
D gene: TRBD1
V gene: TRBV9
CDR3 protein: CASSARQGEGNTIYF
CDR3 DNA: TGTGCCAGCAGCGCGAGACAGGGAGAAGGAAACACCATATATTTT

J gene: TRBJ1-4
clone size: many
D gene: TRBD1
V gene: TRBV4-2
CDR3 protein: CASSPGQNEKLFF
CDR3 DNA: TGTGCCAGCAGCCCGGGACAGAATGAAAAACTGTTTTTT

J gene: TRBJ1-5
clone size: NA
D gene: NA
V gene: TRBV19
CDR3 protein: CASSTRTGRSNQPQHF
CDR3 DNA: TGTGCCAGTAGTACCCGGACTGGCCGTTCTAATCAGCCCCAGCATTTT

J gene: TRBJ1-5
clone size: NA
D gene: NA
V gene: TRBV6-1
CDR3 protein: CASSSIDQPQHF
CDR3 DNA: TGTGCCAGCAGTTCTATAGATCAGCCCCAGCATTTT

J gene: TRBJ2-5
clone size: NA
D gene: NA
V gene: TRBV4-1
CDR3 protein: CASSAIELETQYF
CDR3 DNA: TGCGCCAGCAGTGCGATTGAGTTGGAGACCCAGTACTTC

J gene: TRBJ1-6
clone size: NA
D gene: NA
V gene: TRBV30
CDR3 protein: CAWSGLAGSPLHF
CDR3 DNA: TGTGCCTGGAGTGGGTTGGCGGGGTCACCCCTCCACTTT

J gene: TRBJ2-3
clone size: few
D gene: NA
V gene: TRBV7-2
CDR3 protein: CASRIRGGGTDTQYF
CDR3 DNA: TGTGCCAGCAGAATAAGGGGGGGTGGTACAGATACGCAGTATTTT

J gene: TRBJ1-1
clone size: few
D gene: TRBD1
V gene: TRBV7-8
CDR3 protein: CASSWDRGQTEAFF
CDR3 DNA: TGTGCCAGCAGCTGGGACAGGGGGCAAACTGAAGCTTTCTTT

J gene: TRBJ1-4
clone size: NA
D gene: NA
V gene: TRBV5-6
CDR3 protein: CASSLSGIDANEKLFF
CDR3 DNA: TGTGCCAGCAGCTTGTCAGGTATTGACGCCAATGAAAAACTGTTTTTT

J gene: TRBJ2-2
clone size: NA
D gene: NA
V gene: TRBV12-5
CDR3 protein: CASGLRGGLDRHTGELFF
CDR3 DNA: TGTGCTAGTGGTTTGCGAGGCGGATTGGACAGACACACCGGGGAGCTGTTTTTT

J gene: TRBJ2-2
clone size: NA
D gene: NA
V gene: TRBV28
CDR3 protein: CASSIPFGGAIGELFF
CDR3 DNA: TGTGCCAGCAGCATCCCGTTTGGGGGGGCTATCGGGGAGCTGTTTTTT

J gene: TRBJ1-6
clone size: NA
D gene: NA
V gene: TRBV2
CDR3 protein: CASRDIGSSYNSPLHF
CDR3 DNA: TGTGCCAGCAGGGACATCGGCAGCTCCTATAATTCACCCCTCCACTTT

J gene: TRBJ2-1
clone size: NA
D gene: TRBD2
V gene: TRBV10-3
CDR3 protein: CAISESTSSGGSYNEQFF
CDR3 DNA: TGTGCCATCAGTGAGTCGACATCTAGCGGGGGCTCCTACAATGAGCAGTTCTTC

J gene: TRBJ1-2
clone size: few
D gene: NA
V gene: TRBV19
CDR3 protein: CASSINQGSSYGYTF
CDR3 DNA: TGTGCCAGTAGTATCAACCAGGGGTCCTCCTATGGCTACACCTTC

J gene: TRBJ2-2
clone size: NA
D gene: TRBD1
V gene: TRBV7-2
CDR3 protein: CALPQYGAGTGKSGELFF
CDR3 DNA: TGTGCCTTACCCCAATACGGGGCCGGGACAGGGAAATCCGGGGAGCTGTTTTTT

J gene: TRBJ2-3
clone size: NA
D gene: TRBD2
V gene: TRBV7-2
CDR3 protein: CASSLAGTSGSTDTQYF
CDR3 DNA: TGTGCCAGCAGCTTAGCTGGGACTAGCGGGAGCACAGATACGCAGTATTTT

J gene: TRBJ1-2
clone size: few
D gene: TRBD1
V gene: TRBV3-1/TRBV3-2
CDR3 protein: CASSQGGGGHGYTF
CDR3 DNA: TGTGCCAGCAGCCAAGGAGGAGGGGGCCATGGCTACACCTTC

J gene: TRBJ2-6
clone size: few
D gene: NA
V gene: TRBV24-1
CDR3 protein: CATSDTESGANVLTF
CDR3 DNA: TGTGCCACCAGTGATACAGAGTCTGGGGCCAACGTCCTGACTTTC

J gene: TRBJ1-1
clone size: NA
D gene: TRBD1
V gene: TRBV3-1/TRBV3-2
CDR3 protein: CASSPTGGRGEAFF
CDR3 DNA: TGTGCCAGCAGCCCGACAGGGGGTAGGGGTGAAGCTTTCTTT

J gene: TRBJ2-7
clone size: NA
D gene: TRBD2
V gene: TRBV28
CDR3 protein: CASSLAGLSYEQYF
CDR3 DNA: TGTGCCAGCAGTCTAGCGGGGCTCTCCTACGAGCAGTACTTC

J gene: TRBJ1-5
clone size: few
D gene: NA
V gene: TRBV7-2
CDR3 protein: CASSSVQVRNQPQHF
CDR3 DNA: TGTGCCAGCAGCTCGGTACAGGTGAGGAATCAGCCCCAGCATTTT

J gene: TRBJ1-3
clone size: NA
D gene: NA
V gene: TRBV7-2
CDR3 protein: CASTPFRDSSGNTIYF
CDR3 DNA: TGTGCCAGCACCCCTTTCAGGGATAGCTCTGGAAACACCATATATTTT

J gene: TRBJ2-2
clone size: NA
D gene: NA
V gene: TRBV2
CDR3 protein: CASRKLAGLNTGELFF
CDR3 DNA: TGTGCCAGCAGGAAACTTGCGGGACTGAACACCGGGGAGCTGTTTTTT

J gene: TRBJ1-2
clone size: NA
D gene: TRBD1
V gene: TRBV28
CDR3 protein: CASTPWGTEDYGYTF
CDR3 DNA: TGTGCCAGCACCCCTTGGGGGACAGAGGACTATGGCTACACCTTC

J gene: TRBJ2-2
clone size: medium-sized
D gene: NA
V gene: TRBV3-1/TRBV3-2
CDR3 protein: CASSKGGTGELFF
CDR3 DNA: TGTGCCAGCAGTAAAGGGGGCACCGGGGAGCTGTTTTTT

J gene: TRBJ2-7
clone size: NA
D gene: TRBD2
V gene: TRBV18
CDR3 protein: CASSPGTSEDEQYF
CDR3 DNA: TGTGCCAGCTCACCAGGGACTAGCGAAGACGAGCAGTACTTC

J gene: TRBJ2-7
clone size: NA
D gene: NA
V gene: TRBV6-2/TRBV6-3
CDR3 protein: CASSNDSPSHEQYF
CDR3 DNA: TGTGCCAGCAGTAATGATAGTCCTTCGCACGAGCAGTACTTC

J gene: TRBJ2-1
clone size: NA
D gene: TRBD2
V gene: TRBV5-4
CDR3 protein: CASSPLASPYNEQFF
CDR3 DNA: TGTGCCAGCAGCCCACTAGCGAGCCCCTACAATGAGCAGTTCTTC

J gene: TRBJ1-5
clone size: once
D gene: NA
V gene: TRBV5-1
CDR3 protein: CASSLEFGGSSNQPQHF
CDR3 DNA: TGCGCCAGCAGCTTGGAGTTTGGCGGATCTAGCAATCAGCCCCAGCATTTT

J gene: TRBJ2-1
clone size: NA
D gene: TRBD2
V gene: TRBV18
CDR3 protein: CASWGTGGARDEQFF
CDR3 DNA: TGTGCCAGCTGGGGAACGGGAGGGGCCCGGGATGAGCAGTTCTTC

J gene: TRBJ2-7
clone size: NA
D gene: NA
V gene: TRBV27
CDR3 protein: CASSFSHRDGGAYEQYF
CDR3 DNA: TGTGCCAGCAGTTTTAGCCACAGGGACGGAGGCGCCTACGAGCAGTACTTC

J gene: TRBJ2-3
clone size: once
D gene: TRBD2
V gene: TRBV3-1/TRBV3-2
CDR3 protein: CASSQEGTSGITDTQYF
CDR3 DNA: TGTGCCAGCAGCCAAGAGGGGACTAGCGGGATAACAGATACGCAGTATTTT

J gene: TRBJ2-1
clone size: NA
D gene: NA
V gene: TRBV24-1
CDR3 protein: CATSVQGPYNEQFF
CDR3 DNA: TGTGCCACCAGTGTACAGGGACCCTACAATGAGCAGTTCTTC